This entry lists 13 T cell receptor beta chains sequenced from one sample in a study of regulatory T cells in long-lasting Graves disease. Time point meaning: newly diagnosed GD, antithyroid drugs for less than 3 months. The TCR library used RNA extracted from PBMCs. With iRepertoire HTBI primers and Arm-PCR of CDR3 regions, TCR beta libraries were built. TCRdb re-called the multiplex PCR reads through MiXCR, storing one row per CDR3 protein. The table lists about 430,000 distinct CDR3 sequences, roughly 15% of them singletons. This sample was shared with a second study, whose subject was T cells in Graves' hyperthyroidism and ophthalmopathy.

The material was peripheral blood mononuclear cells (PBMCs), obtained at new diagnosis, from a patient treated with antithyroid drugs. The receptors come from a woman in her thirties or forties with Graves disease.

This clonotype turned up a few times. J is TRBJ2-7 and V is TRBV20-1, with 7 bases fitting TRBD2. Germline lookup yields CDR1 DFQATT and CDR2 SNEGSKA (reference sequence). CDR3 length: 14 amino acids. Trimming cost V 5 bases and J 0 bases; bases outside gene matches: 7. The CDR3 DNA follows: TGCAGTGCTCCCCGGGGCGGGAGCTCCTACGAGCAGTACTTC. It specifies CSAPRGGSSYEQYF.

This clonotype has just a few counts. With a much larger clone just one base away, this may be a read error. The rearrangement joins TRBV5-1 to TRBJ2-7; TRBD1 or TRBD2 may be the D gene (5 bases each). Germline V gene sequence: CDR1 SGHRS, CDR2 YFSETQ. There are 15 residues in the CDR3. V gave up 0 bases and J gave up 2 bases, with 12 bases separating them. Here the CDR3 DNA reads TGCGCCAGCAGCTTGGACCGGGACGTCCCCTACGAGCAGTACTTC. This translates into CASSLDRDVPYEQYF.

Ten or more counts support this clonotype. The chain joins TRBV7-2 to TRBJ2-7, with 7 bases fitting TRBD1. The J segment lost 3 bases and the V segment lost 5 bases, leaving 4 bases of the junction unmatched. This CDR3 comprises 13 residues. Germline loops: CDR1 SGHTA, CDR2 FQGNSA. CDR3 nucleotides: TGTGCCAGCAGCATGACAGGGAACTACGAGCAGTACTTC. Protein product: CASSMTGNYEQYF.

This clonotype was observed at least ten times. This chain connects TRBV20-1 to TRBJ2-7; 9 bases match TRBD1. The V gene end was trimmed by 3 bases and the J gene end by 4 bases; junction bases not matched to a gene: 4. This CDR3 region has 13 residues. Germline lookup yields CDR1 DFQATT and CDR2 SNEGSKA (reference sequence). The CDR3 spells CSARGQGGYEQYF. CDR3 coding DNA: TGCAGTGCTAGGGGACAGGGAGGTTACGAGCAGTACTTC.

The chain combines TRBV20-1 with TRBJ2-1, with 14 bases lining up with TRBD2. The V segment lost 1 base and the J segment 6 bases; nucleotides outside the gene matches: 8. In germline, CDR1 is DFQATT, CDR2 SNEGSKA (reference sequence). The CDR3 length is 17 residues. CDR3 coding DNA: TGCAGTGCTAGAGGGGGACTAGCGGGAGTCGGTGGCAATGAGCAGTTCTTC. Residues: CSARGGLAGVGGNEQFF.

This clonotype was detected ten times or more. This chain uses TRBV11-3 with TRBJ2-1; no firm D call. Germline V gives CDR1 SGHNT, CDR2 YENEEA. CDR3 length: 14 residues. V lost 4 bases and J 7 bases, leaving 14 bases between the germline ends. The CDR3 nucleotides are TGTGCCAGCAGCTCCGCCTCTAGATTGAATGAGCAGTTCTTC. Its translation is CASSSASRLNEQFF.

This clonotype was picked up one time. A single base separates this from a much larger clone, so it may be a read error. The J gene is TRBJ2-7, the V gene TRBV14; D unclear. V lost 7 bases, J lost 5 bases, and 15 bases lay in between. Germline CDR1 is SGHDN and CDR2 is FVKESK. CDR3 length: 13 residues. The CDR3 DNA reads TGTGCCAGCAACCGCAAGGGTTTCGACGAGCAGTACTTC. This gives the protein CASNRKGFDEQYF.

This clonotype has more than one count but fewer than ten. The chain has TRBV29-1 and TRBJ1-1, with no clear D. Germline V gives CDR1 SQVTM, CDR2 ANQGSEA. Trimming cost V 5 bases and J 0 bases, with 10 bases left between them. CDR3 length: 13 residues. The DNA of the CDR3 is TGCAGCGTTTATAAGGTAATGAACACTGAAGCTTTCTTT. This encodes CSVYKVMNTEAFF.

This rearrangement joins TRBV4-2 to TRBJ2-6, with TRBD1 matching over 8 bases. The ends lost 4 bases at V and 1 base at J; junction bases unmatched: 15. Germline lookup yields CDR1 LGHNA and CDR2 YNFKEQ. The CDR3 extends over 20 amino acids. The CDR3 reads CASSLIHLKDRASGANVLTF. The CDR3 DNA is TGTGCCAGCAGCCTAATTCATTTAAAGGACAGGGCGTCTGGGGCCAACGTCCTGACTTTC.

This clonotype was counted at least ten times. This chain links TRBV30 with TRBJ2-2; 7 bases line up with TRBD1. V lost 5 bases, J lost 2 bases, and 11 bases stayed unmatched. CDR3 length: 16 amino acids. CDR1 is GTSNPN and CDR2 is SVGIG in the germline V gene (reference sequence). The CDR3 DNA is TGTGCCTGGGCTACAGGGGCGAGATTTAACACCGGGGAGCTGTTTTTT. It is translated as CAWATGARFNTGELFF.

The sample holds many counts of this clonotype. The chain is built from TRBV28 and TRBJ1-1; D not certain. CDR3 length: 15 residues. Trimming removed 5 bases at V and 1 base at J, with 14 bases between. From germline, CDR1 is MDHEN and CDR2 SYDVKM. The CDR3 is CASSLHGEKNTEAFF. CDR3 nucleotides: TGTGCCAGCAGTCTCCACGGGGAGAAGAACACTGAAGCTTTCTTT.

The chain has TRBV7-2 and TRBJ2-5; tentatively, D is TRBD1 or TRBD2 (6 bases each). Trimming stripped 4 bases from V and 8 bases from J, with 17 bases between. This CDR3 has 14 amino acids. Germline CDR1 is SGHTA and CDR2 is FQGNSA. CDR3 sequence reads: CASSSLRGLQTQYF. In DNA form, the CDR3 reads TGTGCCAGCAGCTCACTCAGGGGACTGCAAACCCAGTACTTC.

In its sample, this clonotype was seen a few times. The CDR3 DNA reads as TGTGCCAGCTCACAATCGGGGACAGGGGGCAACTATGGCTACACCTTC. It specifies CASSQSGTGGNYGYTF. The chain carries TRBV18 and TRBJ1-2, with TRBD1 matching over 12 bases. Germline loops: CDR1 KGHSH, CDR2 LQKENI. The V and J ends lost 4 bases and 2 bases, in that order; junction bases with no gene match: 5. This CDR3 has 16 amino acids.